This T cell receptor beta chain derives from a study of shared clonotypes between healthy human individuals. Study-level information: Serving as donors were two women and a few men, whose ages spanned 18 to 49.

This clone was counted many times. Its antigen is not known. At the deep level, the assay was run. On sorted subsets, replicate PCRs used about 180 ng DNA, or 30,000 or so T cell genomes. Profiling relied on immunoSEQ multiplex PCR, and the TCRdb table lists in-frame clones only, not all of them. Of approximately 100,000 clones in the sample, 68% were seen once. The V gene's germline CDR1 is MNHEY and CDR2 SVGAGI. V lost 1 base to trimming and J lost 13 bases; unmatched junction nucleotides: 15. There are 16 residues in the CDR3. Study-level findings and limits: It was the non-shared clonotypes that had lower generation probabilities than clonotypes shared by all four donors.

Specimen: memory CD8+ T cells sorted from blood. Subset indicated: CD45RO+ cells pooled with CCR7-negative TemRA cells. The receptor's source is a woman between 25 and 40 years old in good health. V gene TRBV6-5 combines with J gene TRBJ2-1; 8 bases map to TRBD2. CDR3 coding DNA: TGTGCCAGCAGTTACTGGCTAGCGGGCAGGATCCGAGAACAGTTCTTC. This sequence encodes CASSYWLAGRIREQFF.